The present entry profiles one T cell receptor (beta chain) with its context. Clones were read by immunoSEQ multiplex PCR, and TCRdb kept only the in-frame ones, dropping some. This table holds nearly 9,000 clones, about 85% found once. This sample is part of a study of OX40 agonist ivuxolimab in advanced cancers. The germline CDR1 and CDR2 sequences are LNHNV and YYDKDF (reference sequence). V was trimmed by 1 base and J by 6 bases, leaving 18 bases between them. This CDR3 contains 16 residues. The genes are TRBV15 and TRBJ1-2, with a possible D match to TRBD1 (5 bases). Sequences were derived from CD4+ or CD8+ T cells sorted from blood, sampled in a trial of the OX40 agonist ivuxolimab. The source of this sequence is an adult with an advanced solid tumor such as melanoma, head and neck, liver or kidney cancer. The CDR3 is CATSRGTGTDPNGYTF. Written as DNA, the CDR3 is TGTGCCACCAGCAGAGGGACCGGGACCGACCCTAATGGCTACACCTTC.